What follows is one T cell receptor beta chain and its context. Its target is not known. This specimen belongs to a study of CD8+ T cells in alopecia areata. Study overall: At a dose of 5 to 10 mg twice daily, oral tofacitinib was given to treated patients.

Looked up from germline, CDR1 is SQVTM and CDR2 is ANQGSEA. V lost 1 base and J lost 16; bases outside the gene matches: 7. This CDR3 is built from 13 residues. Extraction and reverse transcription of RNA yielded cDNA as the sequencing template. Clones were sequenced by immunoSEQ multiplex PCR, and TCRdb holds only the in-frame ones, with some missing. This repertoire shows some 180,000 clones, 50% to 70% found once; its top ten account for 1.7%. Patients with alopecia areata provided lesional scalp punch biopsies as well as peripheral blood. Overall study results and limits: Unlike in mice, where it was clearer, TCR sharing across patients was less clear, possibly HLA-related. Resident alphabeta T cells of normal skin are also sequenced in scalp samples.

The source is a human donor with alopecia areata. V and J are TRBV29-1 and TRBJ2-1; 13 bases agree with TRBD2. The sequenced sample was CD4+ T cells sorted from blood, obtained at week 0. The CDR3 DNA sequence: TGCAGCGTTGAAGCAGGGACTAGCGGGAACCGTTTCTTC. Protein: CSVEAGTSGNRFF.